This T cell receptor (beta chain) is drawn from a study of response to subunit inactivated influenza vaccine. Points from the study as a whole: Each seasonal influenza vaccination, the authors suggested, recruits few new T cells.

TCRdb re-derived calls from the RT-PCR reads in MiXCR, one entry per CDR3 protein. The sample lists fewer than 600,000 distinct CDR3 sequences; 7.2% were seen once. Of note for this clonotype: Its target is unknown.

Trimming removed 4 bases from V and 0 bases from J; junction bases left unmatched: 6. CDR1 is MGHRA, CDR2 YSYEKL, per germline. This CDR3 has 16 residues. Sequenced here: PBMCs from blood, sampled roughly 24 months after vaccination. The chain has TRBV4-1 and TRBJ2-1; 7 bases map to TRBD1. This receptor was identified in a man aged 50-75 years who received an inactivated influenza vaccine. CDR3 protein: CASSRTTGSSYNEQFF. The CDR3 DNA reads TGCGCCAGCAGCCGGACGACAGGGAGCTCCTACAATGAGCAGTTCTTC.